The rows below give T cell receptor beta chains drawn from one sample of a study of cytomegalovirus exposure and HLA in healthy donors. Data came from immunoSEQ multiplex PCR; TCRdb stores just in-frame clones and leaves some out. The table shows 150,000 to 200,000 clones, with around 80% occurring only once. The source material was PBMCs. These receptors were collected from a woman between 40 and 55 years old in good health and CMV-seronegative. Both conserved end residues are part of each CDR3. D genes are given only for firm matches. Rows may omit the clone size; those that give it use once, few, many or a size class.

V gene: TRBV9; J gene: TRBJ2-2; D gene: NA; clone size: NA; CDR3 protein: CASSMRRLDTGELFF; CDR3 DNA: TGTGCCAGCAGCATGAGGAGACTAGACACCGGGGAGCTGTTTTTT
V gene: TRBV5-4; J gene: TRBJ1-1; D gene: TRBD1; clone size: NA; CDR3 protein: CASSLSGQGVTEAFF; CDR3 DNA: TGTGCCAGCAGCTTGTCAGGACAGGGGGTGACTGAAGCTTTCTTT
V gene: TRBV11-3; J gene: TRBJ2-1; D gene: NA; clone size: NA; CDR3 protein: CASSLAGTYNEQFF; CDR3 DNA: TGTGCCAGCAGCTTAGCAGGAACTTACAATGAGCAGTTCTTC
V gene: TRBV5-1; J gene: TRBJ1-4; D gene: TRBD1; clone size: few; CDR3 protein: CASSLGDRGLTNEKLFF; CDR3 DNA: TGCGCCAGCAGCTTGGGGGACAGGGGATTGACTAATGAAAAACTGTTTTTT
V gene: TRBV11-3; J gene: TRBJ1-2; D gene: TRBD1; clone size: NA; CDR3 protein: CASSLGGDRKVTF; CDR3 DNA: TGTGCCAGCAGCTTAGGCGGGGACAGAAAAGTCACCTTC
V gene: TRBV19; J gene: TRBJ2-2; D gene: TRBD2; clone size: NA; CDR3 protein: CASTSGRRTGELFF; CDR3 DNA: TGTGCCAGTACTAGCGGGAGGAGAACCGGGGAGCTGTTTTTT
V gene: TRBV14; J gene: TRBJ2-1; D gene: NA; clone size: NA; CDR3 protein: CASSQTGAPFTYNEQFF; CDR3 DNA: TGTGCCAGCAGCCAAACGGGAGCCCCCTTTACCTACAATGAGCAGTTCTTC
V gene: TRBV7-9; J gene: TRBJ1-1; D gene: TRBD1; clone size: NA; CDR3 protein: CASSLGVQGPSEAFF; CDR3 DNA: TGTGCCAGCAGCTTAGGGGTACAGGGGCCCTCTGAAGCTTTCTTT
V gene: TRBV7-8; J gene: TRBJ1-1; D gene: NA; clone size: NA; CDR3 protein: CASSLSPGDTEAFF; CDR3 DNA: TGTGCCAGCAGCTTATCCCCAGGCGACACTGAAGCTTTCTTT
V gene: TRBV27; J gene: TRBJ2-5; D gene: NA; clone size: NA; CDR3 protein: CASSLSTAEETQYF; CDR3 DNA: TGTGCCAGCAGTTTATCGACGGCGGAAGAGACCCAGTACTTC
V gene: TRBV6-1; J gene: TRBJ1-5; D gene: NA; clone size: NA; CDR3 protein: CASSEGTPSNQPQHF; CDR3 DNA: TGTGCCAGCAGTGAAGGGACACCTAGCAATCAGCCCCAGCATTTT
V gene: TRBV7-3; J gene: TRBJ1-5; D gene: NA; clone size: NA; CDR3 protein: CASSPGGGNQPQHF; CDR3 DNA: TGTGCCAGCAGCCCGGGGGGTGGCAATCAGCCCCAGCATTTT
V gene: TRBV6-1; J gene: TRBJ1-1; D gene: NA; clone size: NA; CDR3 protein: CASSVFWGGTNTEAFF; CDR3 DNA: TGTGCCAGCAGTGTCTTCTGGGGCGGCACGAACACTGAAGCTTTCTTT
V gene: TRBV6-1; J gene: TRBJ2-1; D gene: NA; clone size: NA; CDR3 protein: CASSEVLGGRAYNEQFF; CDR3 DNA: TGTGCCAGCAGTGAAGTTCTAGGGGGAAGGGCGTACAATGAGCAGTTCTTC
V gene: TRBV19; J gene: TRBJ1-2; D gene: TRBD1; clone size: NA; CDR3 protein: CASRTGTGDNYGYTF; CDR3 DNA: TGTGCCAGTAGGACCGGGACAGGAGATAACTATGGCTACACCTTC
V gene: TRBV6-5; J gene: TRBJ2-7; D gene: NA; clone size: few; CDR3 protein: CAVTRPTAPYEQYF; CDR3 DNA: TGTGCCGTCACACGCCCGACAGCCCCCTACGAGCAGTACTTC
V gene: TRBV10-3; J gene: TRBJ2-2; D gene: NA; clone size: NA; CDR3 protein: CAISASLQGTGELFF; CDR3 DNA: TGTGCCATCAGTGCTAGCCTACAGGGCACCGGGGAGCTGTTTTTT
V gene: TRBV7-9; J gene: TRBJ2-3; D gene: TRBD2; clone size: NA; CDR3 protein: CASSSGTSDTDTQYF; CDR3 DNA: TGTGCCAGCAGCTCCGGGACTAGCGACACAGATACGCAGTATTTT
V gene: TRBV7-2; J gene: TRBJ2-7; D gene: NA; clone size: NA; CDR3 protein: CASSLGGAEGFHEQYF; CDR3 DNA: TGTGCCAGCAGCTTAGGCGGGGCAGAAGGCTTCCACGAGCAGTACTTC
V gene: TRBV10-1; J gene: TRBJ2-3; D gene: NA; clone size: NA; CDR3 protein: CASSESEGAAGATDTQYF; CDR3 DNA: TGCGCCAGCAGTGAGTCGGAGGGGGCAGCGGGAGCGACAGATACGCAGTATTTT
V gene: TRBV5-1; J gene: TRBJ2-5; D gene: TRBD2; clone size: NA; CDR3 protein: CASSLRTSGSKTQYF; CDR3 DNA: TGCGCCAGCAGCCTCAGGACTAGCGGGAGCAAGACCCAGTACTTC
V gene: TRBV9; J gene: TRBJ2-2; D gene: NA; clone size: NA; CDR3 protein: CASSVVLSSNTGELFF; CDR3 DNA: TGTGCCAGCAGCGTAGTTCTCAGTTCGAACACCGGGGAGCTGTTTTTT
V gene: TRBV4-3; J gene: TRBJ2-6; D gene: NA; clone size: few; CDR3 protein: CASSHPVGSGANVLTF; CDR3 DNA: TGCGCCAGCAGCCACCCGGTCGGCTCTGGGGCCAACGTCCTGACTTTC
V gene: TRBV19; J gene: TRBJ1-2; D gene: NA; clone size: NA; CDR3 protein: CASRNRAKVNGYTF; CDR3 DNA: TGTGCCAGTAGAAACAGGGCGAAAGTCAATGGCTACACCTTC
V gene: TRBV7-3; J gene: TRBJ2-1; D gene: TRBD2; clone size: NA; CDR3 protein: CASTRLAGESYNEQFF; CDR3 DNA: TGTGCCAGCACCCGACTAGCGGGAGAGTCCTACAATGAGCAGTTCTTC
V gene: TRBV5-1; J gene: TRBJ2-3; D gene: NA; clone size: few; CDR3 protein: CASSLGDNTDTQYF; CDR3 DNA: TGCGCCAGCAGCTTGGGAGACAACACAGATACGCAGTATTTT
V gene: TRBV6-1; J gene: TRBJ1-2; D gene: NA; clone size: few; CDR3 protein: CASSGNRDNYGYTF; CDR3 DNA: TGTGCCAGCAGTGGGAACAGGGATAACTATGGCTACACCTTC
V gene: TRBV9; J gene: TRBJ1-1; D gene: NA; clone size: NA; CDR3 protein: CASSEPTGRSWGAFF; CDR3 DNA: TGTGCCAGCAGCGAACCGACAGGAAGGTCCTGGGGAGCTTTCTTT
V gene: TRBV12-5; J gene: TRBJ1-5; D gene: NA; clone size: NA; CDR3 protein: CASAPILGYSNQPQHF; CDR3 DNA: TGTGCTAGTGCCCCTATATTGGGCTATAGCAATCAGCCCCAGCATTTT
V gene: TRBV19; J gene: TRBJ1-2; D gene: TRBD1; clone size: NA; CDR3 protein: CASRTGAVGYTF; CDR3 DNA: TGTGCCAGTAGAACAGGGGCTGTCGGCTACACCTTC
V gene: TRBV19; J gene: TRBJ1-1; D gene: NA; clone size: NA; CDR3 protein: CASSIEALNTEAFF; CDR3 DNA: TGTGCCAGTAGTATAGAGGCACTGAACACTGAAGCTTTCTTT
V gene: TRBV11-2; J gene: TRBJ1-3; D gene: NA; clone size: NA; CDR3 protein: CASSSNGGGNTIYF; CDR3 DNA: TGTGCCAGCAGCTCTAATGGAGGTGGAAACACCATATATTTT
V gene: TRBV25-1; J gene: TRBJ2-5; D gene: NA; clone size: few; CDR3 protein: CASSPGVTKRETQYF; CDR3 DNA: TGTGCCAGCAGCCCCGGGGTTACCAAGAGAGAGACCCAGTACTTC
V gene: TRBV5-8; J gene: TRBJ2-7; D gene: TRBD2; clone size: NA; CDR3 protein: CASSLPTSGRYEQYF; CDR3 DNA: TGTGCCAGCAGCCTTCCGACTAGCGGAAGATACGAGCAGTACTTC
V gene: TRBV19; J gene: TRBJ2-7; D gene: TRBD2; clone size: few; CDR3 protein: CASSRISGGEQYF; CDR3 DNA: TGTGCCAGTAGTCGGATCTCGGGAGGCGAGCAGTACTTC
V gene: TRBV19; J gene: TRBJ2-1; D gene: TRBD1; clone size: NA; CDR3 protein: CASSIGGGTGVLNEQFF; CDR3 DNA: TGTGCCAGTAGTATAGGGGGTGGGACAGGGGTCTTGAATGAGCAGTTCTTC
V gene: TRBV4-3; J gene: TRBJ1-2; D gene: TRBD1; clone size: NA; CDR3 protein: CASSPGGGQGSYGYTF; CDR3 DNA: TGCGCCAGCAGCCCAGGTGGAGGACAGGGAAGCTATGGCTACACCTTC
V gene: TRBV27; J gene: TRBJ2-1; D gene: TRBD2; clone size: NA; CDR3 protein: CASSIRLAGGSSYNEQFF; CDR3 DNA: TGTGCCAGCAGCATCAGGCTAGCGGGGGGTTCCTCCTACAATGAGCAGTTCTTC
V gene: TRBV7-2; J gene: TRBJ1-2; D gene: NA; clone size: NA; CDR3 protein: CASSSPRQGLYGYTF; CDR3 DNA: TGTGCCAGCAGCTCCCCCCGGCAGGGTCTCTATGGCTACACCTTC
V gene: TRBV15; J gene: TRBJ1-2; D gene: NA; clone size: few; CDR3 protein: CATSLNSGTPGGYTF; CDR3 DNA: TGTGCCACCAGCTTAAACTCCGGGACTCCAGGCGGCTACACCTTC
V gene: TRBV6-1; J gene: TRBJ2-1; D gene: TRBD1; clone size: NA; CDR3 protein: CAGSPGTGGKNEQFF; CDR3 DNA: TGTGCCGGGTCACCCGGGACAGGGGGCAAAAATGAGCAGTTCTTC
V gene: TRBV19; J gene: TRBJ1-4; D gene: TRBD1; clone size: NA; CDR3 protein: CASRNSGTVDEKLFF; CDR3 DNA: TGTGCCAGTAGGAACTCCGGGACAGTAGATGAAAAACTGTTTTTT
V gene: TRBV5-1; J gene: TRBJ2-1; D gene: TRBD2; clone size: NA; CDR3 protein: CASSSGTSDYNEQFF; CDR3 DNA: TGCGCCAGCAGTTCCGGGACTAGCGACTACAATGAGCAGTTCTTC
V gene: TRBV2; J gene: TRBJ2-5; D gene: NA; clone size: NA; CDR3 protein: CASSAIARETQYF; CDR3 DNA: TGTGCCAGCAGTGCTATAGCCCGGGAGACCCAGTACTTC
V gene: TRBV11-2; J gene: TRBJ2-7; D gene: TRBD2; clone size: once; CDR3 protein: CASSFTASGKGDSYEQYF; CDR3 DNA: TGTGCCAGCAGTTTTACGGCTAGCGGGAAAGGGGACTCCTACGAGCAGTACTTC
V gene: TRBV11-2; J gene: TRBJ2-2; D gene: TRBD1; clone size: NA; CDR3 protein: CASSFVTGGTGELFF; CDR3 DNA: TGTGCCAGCAGCTTTGTAACAGGGGGCACCGGGGAGCTGTTTTTT
V gene: TRBV7-2; J gene: TRBJ2-1; D gene: NA; clone size: NA; CDR3 protein: CASSLAGWNEQFF; CDR3 DNA: TGTGCCAGCAGCTTAGCCGGGTGGAATGAGCAGTTCTTC
V gene: TRBV19; J gene: TRBJ1-1; D gene: NA; clone size: NA; CDR3 protein: CASSTGQRAFF; CDR3 DNA: TGTGCCAGTAGTACTGGACAGCGGGCTTTCTTT
V gene: TRBV6-5; J gene: TRBJ1-4; D gene: NA; clone size: NA; CDR3 protein: CASSPQGLQGEKLFF; CDR3 DNA: TGTGCCAGCAGTCCCCAGGGGCTCCAGGGAGAAAAACTGTTTTTT
V gene: TRBV7-3; J gene: TRBJ2-6; D gene: NA; clone size: NA; CDR3 protein: CASSLMRGGSGANVLTF; CDR3 DNA: TGTGCCAGCAGCTTAATGAGAGGAGGTTCTGGGGCCAACGTCCTGACTTTC
V gene: TRBV5-8; J gene: TRBJ2-1; D gene: TRBD2; clone size: NA; CDR3 protein: CASSLDSGRKQFF; CDR3 DNA: TGTGCCAGCAGCTTGGACAGCGGGAGGAAGCAGTTCTTC
V gene: TRBV19; J gene: TRBJ2-1; D gene: NA; clone size: NA; CDR3 protein: CASSIDSSRSPIVRSYEQFF; CDR3 DNA: TGTGCCAGTAGTATAGATTCGAGTAGAAGCCCAATAGTCCGGAGCTATGAGCAGTTCTTC
V gene: TRBV9; J gene: TRBJ2-3; D gene: TRBD1; clone size: NA; CDR3 protein: CASSAGTGSRAFTDTQYF; CDR3 DNA: TGTGCCAGCAGCGCCGGGACAGGGTCCCGTGCTTTCACAGATACGCAGTATTTT
V gene: TRBV7-2; J gene: TRBJ2-1; D gene: TRBD2; clone size: once; CDR3 protein: CTSSLAALASEQFF; CDR3 DNA: TGTACCAGCAGCTTAGCGGCACTAGCGAGTGAGCAGTTCTTC
V gene: TRBV7-2; J gene: TRBJ1-2; D gene: NA; clone size: NA; CDR3 protein: CASSLLGDEGYTF; CDR3 DNA: TGTGCCAGCAGCTTATTAGGGGATGAGGGCTACACCTTC